The clone carrying this T cell receptor beta chain was counted many times. The sample is drawn from a study of T-cell reconstitution after alpha-beta-depleted transplantation in children. Unique molecular identifiers featured in how the TCRbeta library was prepared. TCRdb reprocessed the PCR reads via MiXCR and lists one record per CDR3 protein. The data hold 83,000 or so distinct CDR3 sequences, with 8% to 9% observed a single time. The CDR3 totals 13 residues. Germline CDR1 MNHEY, CDR2 SMNVEV (reference sequence). J gave up 7 bases and V 9 bases, and 7 bases lay outside the gene matches. The TCR sequence derives from a human donor who donated a stem cell graft to a child with congenital amegakaryocytic thrombocytopenia. Sequencing used PBMCs from the stem cell graft donor, obtained from the stem cell graft. The chain couples TRBV27 to TRBJ2-7, with 12 bases aligning to TRBD1. The DNA for the CDR3 is TGTGCCAGTTGGGACAGGGGGCGAGAGGAGCAGTACTTC. Translating it yields CASWDRGREEQYF.